This T cell receptor (beta chain) was profiled in a study of regulatory T cells in long-lasting Graves disease. Across the study: Recently diagnosed Graves' patients had received antithyroid drugs for under 3 months.

This clonotype has more than one count but fewer than ten. Its antigen is unidentified. Building of the TCR beta libraries involved iRepertoire HTBI primers and Arm-PCR of CDR3 regions. TCRdb ran MiXCR on the multiplex PCR reads and lists one entry per CDR3 protein. Seen here are 350,000 to 500,000 distinct CDR3 sequences, around 13% observed once, and the top ten hold approximately 19%. The study, taken as a whole, reports: TRBV28 was favored in persistent disease, as were TRBJ1-2 and TRBJ2-5.

V was pared by 7 bases and J by 0 bases, with 22 bases between. The V gene's germline CDR1 is MNHNS and CDR2 SASEGT. The CDR3 length is 18 residues. Time point described: newly diagnosed GD, antithyroid drugs for less than 3 months. Researchers made the TCR library from RNA that was extracted from PBMCs. The sample was also linked to a second study, of T cells in Graves' hyperthyroidism and ophthalmopathy. That paper notes: Those with hyperthyroidism were 18 to 65 years old, newly diagnosed, and ill for under 2 months. The TCR CDR3 was amplified in a first-round RT-PCR using the HTBI primer set.

J is TRBJ1-3 and V is TRBV6-1, with unresolved D. This receptor was taken from a woman in her fifties or sixties with Graves disease. The sample consisted of peripheral blood mononuclear cells (PBMCs), taken at new diagnosis, from a patient treated with antithyroid drugs. The CDR3 nucleotides read TGTGCCAGCAAGCCGACACTGGGGAGGAGACGCTCTGGAAACACCATATATTTT. It translates to CASKPTLGRRRSGNTIYF.